This T cell receptor (beta chain) is drawn from a study of cytomegalovirus exposure and HLA in healthy donors. Broader study findings: There were about 160 TCR beta chains listed as cytomegalovirus-associated.

It was with 60 Vbeta and 13 Jbeta primers that the PCR ran. Source study methods: Around 80 million unique TCR beta chains, roughly 11 million of them shared, were counted by a later analysis. Assay used: immunoSEQ multiplex PCR; TCRdb lists only in-frame clones, some missing. Clone size and V and J calls were adopted from that table, with D and trimming inferred from the DNA. Found here are 75,000 to 90,000 clones, 9.5% to 13% of them singletons; the top ten hold approximately 23%. In its sample, this clone was seen a few times. Its specificity is not known. The CDR3 spans 15 residues. The V end lost 2 bases, the J end lost 0 bases, and 8 bases lay between the germline ends. CDR1 MGHRA and CDR2 YSYEKL come from the germline V gene. Though nominally healthy at sampling, donors likely had unrecorded immune exposures.

The chain employs TRBV4-1 and TRBJ2-4; D is unresolved. Sequenced sample: PBMCs. The receptor was derived from a man between 60 and 75 years old in good health and CMV-seropositive. The CDR3 DNA sequence: TGCGCCAGCAGCCAACAGGTCATAGCCAAAAACATTCAGTACTTC. This gives the protein CASSQQVIAKNIQYF.